These 22 T cell receptor beta chains came from one sample sequenced in a study of T-cell reconstitution after alpha-beta-depleted transplantation in children. Unique molecular identifiers were incorporated into the prepared TCRbeta library. Using its own MiXCR run on the PCR reads, TCRdb lists one record per CDR3 protein. Among about 460,000 distinct CDR3 sequences listed, approximately 10% were seen once. The sequencing here drew on PBMCs, mostly from graft donor cells, taken 180 days after TCRalphabeta/CD19-depleted stem cell transplant. Every receptor here comes from a female patient between 2 and 10 years old who had a stem cell transplant for aplastic anemia, so the T cells may come from the graft donor.

This clonotype was observed a handful of times. The chain links TRBV7-2 to TRBJ2-2; D possibly uses TRBD1 or TRBD2 (5 bases each). Germline lookup yields CDR1 SGHTA and CDR2 FQGNSA. This CDR3 spans 16 amino acids. The germline V and J ends were trimmed by 3 bases and 1 base, with 12 bases remaining between them. CDR3 nucleotides: TGTGCCAGCAGCTTCGCCGGGACCGTGAACACCGGGGAGCTGTTTTTT. Translating it yields CASSFAGTVNTGELFF. The entire variable domain, with the rest obtained from reference TRBV7-2 and TRBJ2-2, is as follows: GAGVSQSPSNKVTEKGKDVELRCDPISGHTALYWYRQSLGQGLEFLIYFQGNSAPDKSGLPSDRFSAERTGGSVSTLTIQRTQQEDSAVYLCASSFAGTVNTGELFFGEGSRLTVL.

This chain joins TRBV6-2 or TRBV6-3 and TRBJ2-1, with a weak D call TRBD2 (6 bases). This CDR3 spans 13 amino acids. Germline V gene data show CDR1 as MNHEY and CDR2 as SVGEGT. With 7 bases removed from V and 15 bases from J, the gap between germline ends came to 22 bases. The CDR3 region is CASIPTGGERGFF. The CDR3 nucleotides read TGTGCCAGCATCCCAACCGGGGGAGAACGGGGGTTCTTC.

There are a few counts of this clonotype. The gene calls are TRBV18 and TRBJ2-7, with 11 positions matching TRBD2. CDR3 length: 15 residues. The V segment lost 3 bases and the J segment 4 bases; nucleotides outside the gene matches: 5. CDR1 KGHSH and CDR2 LQKENI come from the germline V gene. CDR3 residues: CASSPTSGILYEQYV. The CDR3 DNA sequence: TGTGCCAGCTCACCGACTAGCGGGATCTTATACGAGCAGTACGTC.

The rearrangement joins TRBV4-3 to TRBJ2-7; 14 positions match TRBD2. The trim removed 4 bases at V and 3 bases at J, leaving 2 bases unmatched. The CDR3 extends over 15 amino acids. CDR1 is LGHNA and CDR2 is YSLEER in the germline V gene. CDR3 amino acids: CASSRGLAGGYEQYF. For the CDR3, the DNA is TGCGCCAGCAGCCGCGGACTAGCGGGAGGCTACGAGCAGTACTTC.

J is TRBJ1-5 and V is TRBV20-1; D gene uncertain. This CDR3 is built from 18 residues. CDR1 DFQATT and CDR2 SNEGSKA come from the germline V gene (reference sequence). The CDR3 sequence is CSSLVNGAPAVFNQPQHF. DNA for the CDR3: TGCAGCAGTCTAGTGAACGGAGCTCCTGCGGTTTTCAATCAGCCCCAGCATTTT.

V usage is TRBV20-1 and J usage is TRBJ2-7; 11 positions agree with TRBD1. CDR3 length: 18 residues. Germline loops: CDR1 DFQATT, CDR2 SNEGSKA (reference sequence). V gave up 0 bases and J gave up 4 bases; unmatched junction bases: 14. The CDR3 region has the DNA TGCAGTGCTAGAGATATCTTATACCGGGACAGGGGGAAATACGAGCAGTACTTC. This translates into CSARDILYRDRGKYEQYF.

The chain combines TRBV18 with TRBJ2-1; 8 bases fit TRBD2. Germline loops: CDR1 KGHSH, CDR2 LQKENI. The V segment lost 1 base and the J segment 4 bases; nucleotides outside the gene matches: 9. The CDR3 covers 17 residues. The CDR3 loop is CASSPQVREGRYNEQFF. The CDR3 DNA reads TGTGCCAGCTCACCACAGGTCCGGGAGGGACGTTACAATGAGCAGTTCTTC. The entire variable domain, with the rest obtained from reference TRBV18 and TRBJ2-1, is as follows: NAGVMQNPRHLVRRRGQEARLRCSPMKGHSHVYWYRQLPEEGLKFMVYLQKENIIDESGMPKERFSAEFPKEGPSILRIQQVVRGDSAAYFCASSPQVREGRYNEQFFGPGTRLTVL.

This chain connects TRBV18 to TRBJ1-1; D is possibly TRBD1 (5 bases). Germline CDR1 KGHSH, CDR2 LQKENI. This CDR3 comprises 17 residues. Trimming took off 2 bases at V and 2 bases at J, with 18 bases between the two ends. CDR3 amino acids: CASSPNLPTVGNTEAFF. The CDR3 coding sequence is TGTGCCAGCTCACCAAACCTCCCGACAGTAGGTAACACTGAAGCTTTCTTT. Based on the CDR3 plus reference TRBV18 and TRBJ1-1, the full variable domain is NAGVMQNPRHLVRRRGQEARLRCSPMKGHSHVYWYRQLPEEGLKFMVYLQKENIIDESGMPKERFSAEFPKEGPSILRIQQVVRGDSAAYFCASSPNLPTVGNTEAFFGQGTRLTVV.

This clonotype was picked up a small number of times. This chain uses TRBV6-1 with TRBJ2-2; perhaps TRBD1 as D (5 bases). The germline CDR1 and CDR2 sequences are MNHNS and SASEGT. V shed 4 bases and J shed 8 bases, with 11 bases lying between them. The CDR3 contains 13 residues. The CDR3 region has the DNA TGTGCCAGCAGTGGACAGTTGGCAGGGGAGCTGTTTTTT. Residues: CASSGQLAGELFF.

The gene calls are TRBV5-6 and TRBJ1-5; a weak D match, TRBD1 (5 bases). Germline V gene sequence: CDR1 SGHDT, CDR2 YYEEEE. The length of the CDR3 is 14 residues. V lost 3 bases, J lost 7 bases, and 14 bases lay in between. CDR3 in DNA: TGTGCCAGCAGCTCGGGGCAGGGTGAGCAGCCCCAGCATTTT. It specifies CASSSGQGEQPQHF.

The chain employs TRBV27 and TRBJ1-4; D remains unclear. The germline gives CDR1 MNHEY, CDR2 SMNVEV (reference sequence). This CDR3 contains 15 residues. The germline V and J ends were trimmed by 3 bases and 0 bases, with 8 bases remaining between them. CDR3 nucleotide sequence: TGTGCCAGCAGTTTTGGAGCTCCAACTAATGAAAAACTGTTTTTT. Its protein product is CASSFGAPTNEKLFF.

This clonotype has a count of ten or more. V gene TRBV15 combines with J gene TRBJ2-3; D remains ambiguous. The germline V gene has CDR1 LNHNV and CDR2 YYDKDF (reference sequence). The V gene lost 0 bases and the J gene lost 2 bases, with 9 bases spanning the gap. The CDR3 consists of 15 residues. In DNA form, the CDR3 reads TGTGCCACCAGCAGAGAAGGAAGATTCACAGATACGCAGTATTTT. Protein sequence: CATSREGRFTDTQYF.

There are many counts of this clonotype. This rearrangement joins TRBV9 to TRBJ2-3; D is undetermined. Germline-derived CDR1 and CDR2 are SGDLS and YYNGEE. The germline V and J ends were trimmed by 1 base and 3 bases, with 6 bases remaining between them. This CDR3 has 13 amino acids. This CDR3 reads CASSVSVTDTQYF. The DNA of the CDR3 is TGTGCCAGCAGCGTATCCGTGACAGATACGCAGTATTTT.

There are many counts of this clonotype. The chain links TRBV15 to TRBJ2-5; 8 bases are a match to TRBD1. CDR1 is LNHNV and CDR2 is YYDKDF in the germline V gene (reference sequence). The CDR3 is 14 residues long. Losses at the gene ends were 3 bases for V and 7 bases for J; bases not matched to a gene: 7. CDR3 DNA sequence: TGTGCCACCAGCAGCCTCAGGACAGGGACGACCCAGTACTTC. It encodes CATSSLRTGTTQYF.

With respect to this clonotype: The junction differs from germline at one of its ends, possibly a read error. The chain combines TRBV11-3 with TRBJ2-1; no reliable D call. Germline V gene lookup returns CDR1 SGHNT and CDR2 YENEEA. The CDR3 spans 12 residues. The DNA of the CDR3 is TGTGCCAGCAGCTTAGGCTACGATGAGCAGTTCTTC. As protein: CASSLGYDEQFF.

The V gene is TRBV9, the J gene TRBJ1-2; the D is unclear. Germline V CDR1 and CDR2: SGDLS, YYNGEE. This CDR3 is built from 12 residues. V shed 9 bases and J shed 8 bases, with 17 bases lying between them. As DNA, the CDR3 is TGTGCCATCAGTAACTTAGCGGTGGGCTACACCTTC. This translates into CAISNLAVGYTF.

This clonotype was observed at least ten times. The chain combines TRBV18 with TRBJ2-1, with TRBD2 matching over 9 bases. CDR1 and CDR2 from the germline V gene are KGHSH and LQKENI. The CDR3 totals 16 residues. Trimming took 3 bases from V and 0 from J; bases not matched to a gene: 3. The CDR3 loop is CASSPSGRTSYNEQFF. In nucleotides, the CDR3 is TGTGCCAGCTCACCGAGCGGGAGGACCTCCTACAATGAGCAGTTCTTC.

This clonotype was observed many times. The rearrangement uses TRBV20-1 and TRBJ2-2, with D possibly being TRBD2 (6 bases). CDR1 and CDR2 (germline): DFQATT, SNEGSKA (reference sequence). Trimming took 1 base from V and 5 from J, leaving 11 bases between them. This CDR3 contains 14 residues. In DNA form, the CDR3 reads TGCAGTGCTAGAGGGCCCCTAGCGACCGGGGAGCTGTTTTTT. Its translation: CSARGPLATGELFF.

This chain connects TRBV7-9 to TRBJ1-1; TRBD1 aligns across 7 bases. J lost 4 bases, V lost 2 bases, and 7 bases had no gene match. The CDR3 is 15 amino acids. Per the germline V gene, CDR1 is SEHNR and CDR2 is FQNEAQ (reference sequence). CDR3 bases: TGTGCCAGCAGCTTAAGTGACAGGGCGGGCACTGAAGCTTTCTTT. This codes for CASSLSDRAGTEAFF.

The chain employs TRBV5-1 and TRBJ2-1; D gene unclear. The germline V and J ends were trimmed by 4 bases and 0 bases, with 26 bases remaining between them. Germline V gene sequence: CDR1 SGHRS, CDR2 YFSETQ. This CDR3 has 20 amino acids. The CDR3 here is CASSHQSERTSPPSYNEQFF. CDR3 in DNA: TGCGCCAGCAGCCACCAGTCGGAAAGGACCAGTCCCCCCTCCTACAATGAGCAGTTCTTC.

This chain uses TRBV10-3 with TRBJ2-2; maybe TRBD2 (5 bases). CDR3 size: 17 residues. V shed 3 bases and J shed 4 bases, with 18 bases lying between them. Germline CDR1 ENHRY, CDR2 SYGVKD. The CDR3 spells CAISDRGQTWGTGELFF. The CDR3 DNA sequence: TGTGCCATCAGTGACCGCGGGCAGACGTGGGGCACCGGGGAGCTGTTTTTT.

V and J are TRBV5-6 and TRBJ2-1; 10 nucleotides match TRBD2. The germline CDR1 and CDR2 sequences are SGHDT and YYEEEE. The CDR3 extends over 13 amino acids. The junction had 9 bases not matched to a gene; V was cut back by 8 bases and J by 10 bases. This chain's CDR3 is CASYLAGVSEQFF. Written as DNA, the CDR3 is TGTGCCAGTTACCTAGCGGGAGTTAGCGAGCAGTTCTTC. Complete variable domain (other parts from reference TRBV5-6 and TRBJ2-1): DAGVTQSPTHLIKTRGQQVTLRCSPKSGHDTVSWYQQALGQGPQFIFQYYEEEERQRGNFPDRFSGHQFPNYSSELNVNALLLGDSALYLCASYLAGVSEQFFGPGTRLTVL.